This entry is about one T cell receptor (beta chain). This sample is drawn from a study of patients and donors after allogeneic stem cell transplantation. TCRdb re-derived calls from the RT-PCR reads in MiXCR, one entry per CDR3 protein. The sample lists some 87,000 distinct CDR3 sequences, 45% to 50% occurring once. Trimming at V came to 9 bases and at J to 1 base, leaving 6 bases not matched to a gene. This CDR3 is built from 15 residues. Per germline, CDR1 KGHDR and CDR2 SFDVKD. This chain joins TRBV24-1 and TRBJ1-5; 9 bases agree with TRBD1. This TCR came from a human donor who was either an allogeneic HSCT recipient or a stem cell or donor lymphocyte infusion donor (not recorded which). It is not recorded whose cells these are; they may come from a transplant donor. Source material: blood, either unsorted or a sorted T cell fraction (not recorded which). The CDR3 DNA reads as TGTGCCACCCAGGGACAGGGACCCAGCAATCAGCCCCAGCATTTT. It specifies CATQGQGPSNQPQHF.